The rows below give T cell receptor beta chains drawn from one sample of a study of blood T cell repertoires in COVID-19. Only in-frame clones appear in the TCRdb table, and some are missing; sequencing was by immunoSEQ multiplex PCR. In the table there are fewer than 250,000 clones, about 83% of which are singletons. Sequenced sample: PBMCs or T cells enriched from blood (not recorded which). All receptors come from a woman aged 50 to 65 who had recovered from COVID-19. Both conserved end residues are part of each CDR3. Fields, in order: V gene, clone size, D gene, CDR3 length, J gene, CDR3 protein, CDR3 DNA. A D gene is named only where the DNA matches it firmly. Clone sizes are given selectively: once, few, many, or a class where the clone is expanded.

TRBV11-2,.,.,15,TRBJ1-1,CASSRATGSNTEAFF,TGTGCCAGCAGCCGAGCGACAGGATCGAACACTGAAGCTTTCTTT
TRBV7-2,.,TRBD1,14,TRBJ2-7,CASSWDSSSYEQYF,TGTGCCAGCAGCTGGGACAGCAGCTCCTACGAGCAGTACTTC
TRBV30,.,TRBD1,14,TRBJ1-6,CAWSSGQGNSPLHF,TGTGCCTGGAGTTCGGGACAGGGGAATTCACCCCTCCACTTT
TRBV9,few,TRBD1,16,TRBJ1-2,CASSPKTGFLNYGYTF,TGTGCCAGCAGCCCAAAGACAGGGTTCCTTAACTATGGCTACACCTTC
TRBV10-3,.,TRBD1,13,TRBJ1-6,CAISRQGNSPLHF,TGTGCCATCAGTCGACAGGGGAATTCACCCCTCCACTTT
TRBV19,.,.,15,TRBJ1-5,CASSLAGVSNQPQHF,TGTGCCAGTAGTCTTGCCGGAGTGAGCAATCAGCCCCAGCATTTT
TRBV18,.,.,16,TRBJ2-3,CASSPPEGSSTDTQYF,TGTGCCAGCTCACCACCGGAGGGATCGAGCACAGATACGCAGTATTTT
TRBV11-3,.,.,13,TRBJ2-3,CASSRQGTDTQYF,TGTGCCAGCAGTAGGCAGGGTACAGATACGCAGTATTTT
TRBV4-1,.,TRBD1,20,TRBJ2-7,CASSHPQGATGTGGRYEQYF,TGCGCCAGCAGCCACCCCCAAGGAGCGACCGGGACAGGGGGCCGATACGAGCAGTACTTC
TRBV30,.,.,14,TRBJ1-1,CAWSARWGDTEAFF,TGTGCCTGGAGTGCTCGGTGGGGGGACACTGAAGCTTTCTTT
TRBV2,.,TRBD1,16,TRBJ1-2,CASSEERGQALYGYTF,TGTGCCAGCAGTGAAGAGAGGGGACAGGCCCTCTATGGCTACACCTTC
TRBV7-3,.,TRBD2,14,TRBJ2-1,CASSRLAGLREQFF,TGTGCCAGCAGCCGACTAGCGGGACTGAGAGAGCAGTTCTTC
TRBV3-1/TRBV3-2,.,.,15,TRBJ1-5,CASSQQPGVGQPQHF,TGTGCCAGCAGCCAACAACCGGGGGTAGGTCAGCCCCAGCATTTT
TRBV6-2/TRBV6-3,.,.,13,TRBJ2-7,CASSLTDNYEQYF,TGTGCCAGCAGCCTGACAGACAATTACGAGCAGTACTTC
TRBV10-3,.,.,15,TRBJ1-5,CAISEIGVGNQPQHF,TGTGCCATCAGTGAGATCGGGGTCGGAAATCAGCCCCAGCATTTT
TRBV27,.,.,15,TRBJ2-3,CASSSGVPGTDTQYF,TGTGCCAGCAGTTCTGGAGTCCCAGGCACAGATACGCAGTATTTT
TRBV5-8,.,TRBD1,13,TRBJ2-7,CASSLDRGYEQYF,TGTGCCAGCAGCCTAGACAGGGGATACGAGCAGTACTTC
TRBV27,.,TRBD1,15,TRBJ1-2,CASSPRTGYNYGYTF,TGTGCCAGCAGTCCCCGGACAGGGTATAACTATGGCTACACCTTC
TRBV6-2/TRBV6-3,.,.,14,TRBJ1-2,CASSYSQGGYGYTF,TGTGCCAGCAGTTACTCACAGGGCGGCTATGGCTACACCTTC
TRBV2,.,.,13,TRBJ1-1,CASIGEMRTEAFF,TGTGCCAGCATTGGGGAGATGAGGACTGAAGCTTTCTTT
TRBV11-3,.,TRBD2,17,TRBJ2-6,CASSKTSGVTGANVLTF,TGTGCCAGCAGCAAGACTAGCGGGGTGACTGGGGCCAACGTCCTGACTTTC
TRBV11-2,.,.,15,TRBJ2-2,CASSFWDSLTGELFF,TGTGCCAGCAGCTTCTGGGACTCCCTGACCGGGGAGCTGTTTTTT
TRBV6-5,.,TRBD2,15,TRBJ2-2,CASRQTSGKAGELFF,TGTGCCAGCCGCCAGACTAGCGGGAAAGCCGGGGAGCTGTTTTTT
TRBV2,.,.,14,TRBJ2-2,CASRGQRNTGELFF,TGTGCCAGCAGGGGACAACGAAACACCGGGGAGCTGTTTTTT
TRBV7-3,.,.,13,TRBJ1-3,CASQQSTGNTIYF,TGTGCCAGCCAACAGAGCACTGGAAACACCATATATTTT
TRBV5-4,.,.,16,TRBJ2-1,CASSPRGDAGYNEQFF,TGTGCCAGCAGCCCGCGGGGCGATGCGGGTTACAATGAGCAGTTCTTC
TRBV12-3/TRBV12-4,.,.,13,TRBJ1-2,CASSGVANYGYTF,TGTGCCAGCAGCGGGGTAGCTAACTATGGCTACACCTTC
TRBV4-3,.,TRBD1,16,TRBJ1-2,CASSQMSGGSPYGYTF,TGCGCCAGCAGCCAAATGTCAGGGGGCTCTCCCTATGGCTACACCTTC
TRBV11-2,.,TRBD1,16,TRBJ2-5,CASSLVYRGLGETQYF,TGTGCCAGCAGCTTAGTCTACAGGGGGCTAGGAGAGACCCAGTACTTC
TRBV7-2,.,.,15,TRBJ2-3,CASSSLGGSGDTQYF,TGTGCCAGCAGCTCCCTTGGGGGGAGCGGAGATACGCAGTATTTT
TRBV4-3,.,TRBD2,15,TRBJ2-7,CASSQDQAGAYEQYF,TGCGCCAGCAGCCAAGATCAAGCGGGAGCCTACGAGCAGTACTTC
TRBV4-1,.,TRBD1,15,TRBJ1-2,CASSQDLSGGNGYTF,TGCGCCAGCAGCCAAGATCTCTCAGGGGGAAATGGCTACACCTTC
TRBV12-3/TRBV12-4,.,.,11,TRBJ2-3,CAGGSTDTQYF,TGTGCCGGAGGGAGCACAGATACGCAGTATTTT
TRBV5-1,.,.,15,TRBJ2-2,CASSLSVLSEGELFF,TGCGCCAGCAGCCTCTCCGTGCTATCCGAAGGGGAGCTGTTTTTT
TRBV5-6,.,.,12,TRBJ1-1,CASSFQATEAFF,TGTGCCAGCAGCTTTCAAGCCACTGAAGCTTTCTTT
TRBV4-3,.,TRBD1,15,TRBJ2-1,CASSQGTGTYNEQFF,TGCGCCAGCAGCCAGGGGACAGGGACTTACAATGAGCAGTTCTTC
TRBV21-1,few,.,16,TRBJ1-5,CASSNRGQGLYQPQHF,TGTGCCAGCAGCAATAGGGGACAGGGGCTTTATCAGCCCCAGCATTTT
TRBV11-2,.,TRBD2,16,TRBJ2-3,CASSLGLAGVGDTQYF,TGTGCCAGCAGCTTGGGACTAGCGGGAGTCGGAGATACGCAGTATTTT
TRBV7-8,.,.,15,TRBJ1-1,CASSSHRGGDTEAFF,TGTGCCAGCAGCTCACACCGGGGTGGCGACACTGAAGCTTTCTTT
TRBV24-1,few,TRBD1,15,TRBJ2-2,CATSGTGENTGELFF,TGTGCCACCAGCGGGACAGGGGAGAACACCGGGGAGCTGTTTTTT
TRBV28,.,.,15,TRBJ2-7,CASSPAGTSSYEQYF,TGTGCCAGCAGTCCAGCCGGGACATCCTCCTACGAGCAGTACTTC
TRBV3-1/TRBV3-2,.,.,11,TRBJ2-7,CASSRGYEQYF,TGTGCCAGCAGTCGCGGCTACGAGCAGTACTTC
TRBV25-1,.,TRBD1,14,TRBJ1-2,CASSRDREGYGYTF,TGTGCCAGCAGCCGGGACAGGGAGGGCTATGGCTACACCTTC
TRBV11-2,.,TRBD2,17,TRBJ2-7,CASSPTGLAGFSYEQYF,TGTGCCAGCAGCCCCACCGGACTAGCGGGATTCTCCTACGAGCAGTACTTC
TRBV3-1/TRBV3-2,.,TRBD2,17,TRBJ2-7,CASSPHLSGRATYEQYF,TGTGCCAGCAGCCCTCACCTGAGCGGGAGGGCCACATACGAGCAGTACTTC
TRBV7-6,.,.,14,TRBJ1-2,CASSPWNQAGGYTF,TGTGCCAGCAGCCCTTGGAACCAGGCGGGTGGCTACACCTTC
TRBV7-2,.,.,13,TRBJ2-7,CASSLDRKYEQYF,TGTGCCAGCAGCTTAGACAGAAAGTACGAGCAGTACTTC
TRBV5-1,.,TRBD1,14,TRBJ1-5,CASSLGQGDQPQHF,TGCGCCAGCAGCTTGGGACAGGGGGATCAGCCCCAGCATTTT
TRBV5-1,.,TRBD1,16,TRBJ2-7,CASSSGTAQNSYEQYF,TGCGCCAGCTCCTCCGGGACAGCACAAAATTCCTACGAGCAGTACTTC
TRBV2,.,TRBD2,17,TRBJ2-1,CASSPLPGLAGGHEQFF,TGTGCCAGCAGTCCCCTACCGGGACTAGCGGGAGGGCATGAGCAGTTCTTC